These T cell receptor beta chains were read from a single sample in a study of T cells after yellow fever vaccination. MiXCR, run by TCRdb on the 5' RACE reads, gives a single entry per CDR3 protein. The sample has some 420,000 distinct CDR3 sequences, 18% seen once. The specimen comprised PBMCs, sampled before the yellow fever booster vaccination. These receptors were taken from a man between 18 and 35 years old who received the YFV17D yellow fever vaccine. Both conserved end residues are part of each CDR3. D genes are given only for firm matches. Clone size is not always given. Where it is, it says once, few, many or a class for expanded clones.

TRBV20-1	TRBJ1-5	TRBD1	.	TGCAGTGCTGCTCCAGGGGGCCAGCCCCAGCATTTT	CSAAPGGQPQHF
TRBV12-3/TRBV12-4	TRBJ1-1	TRBD1	.	TGTGCCAGCAGTCCGGGACAGCCCCTCTTAGGAGAAGCTTTCTTT	CASSPGQPLLGEAFF
TRBV29-1	TRBJ1-1	TRBD1	.	TGCAGCGTTGATTACAGGGGAGGAATGAACACTGAAGCTTTCTTT	CSVDYRGGMNTEAFF
TRBV7-9	TRBJ2-7	.	.	TGTGCCAGCAGAGAAGTTACGGAGTCCTACGAGCAGTACTTC	CASREVTESYEQYF
TRBV6-6	TRBJ1-6	.	few	TGTGCCAGCAGTTACCTTCCCGGATCAAATTCACCCCTCCACTTT	CASSYLPGSNSPLHF
TRBV5-5	TRBJ2-5	.	few	TGTGCCAGCAGCTTGGAAGAGTGGGAGACCCAGTACTTC	CASSLEEWETQYF
TRBV9	TRBJ1-2	.	.	TGTGCCAGCACCATGGGGTTAGGGTACTATGGCTACACCTTC	CASTMGLGYYGYTF
TRBV20-1	TRBJ1-6	TRBD1	few	TGCAGTGCTAGAGATCGGCGGGCAGGGGGCGCGGATTCACCCCTCCACTTT	CSARDRRAGGADSPLHF
TRBV5-1	TRBJ2-2	.	.	TGCGCCAGCAGCTTCCTGACTAGTTGGTCCGGGGAGCTGTTTTTT	CASSFLTSWSGELFF
TRBV20-1	TRBJ2-3	.	.	TGCAGTGCTTTACTCGCAGGGGGGGAGATTTGGACGCAGTATTTT	CSALLAGGEIWTQYF
TRBV7-2	TRBJ2-7	TRBD2	few	TGTGCCAGCAGCTTCGTTACTAGCGGGGGGATAGAGGCTTACGAGCAGTACTTC	CASSFVTSGGIEAYEQYF
TRBV12-3/TRBV12-4	TRBJ1-3	.	.	TGTGCCAGCAGCCAAGGCTTCTCTGGAAACACCATATATTTT	CASSQGFSGNTIYF
TRBV29-1	TRBJ2-5	.	.	TGCAGCGTTGACCGGGGGCGAAAAGAGACCCAGTACTTC	CSVDRGRKETQYF
TRBV7-9	TRBJ2-7	TRBD2	.	TGTGCCAGCAGCTTAGTTCGGCCGGGGGGCTACGAGCAGTACTTC	CASSLVRPGGYEQYF
TRBV5-1	TRBJ2-2	TRBD1	few	TGCGCCAGCAGCTTGGGTCCGAGACAGGGGGCCGGGGAGCTGTTTTTT	CASSLGPRQGAGELFF
TRBV4-3	TRBJ2-7	.	few	TGCGCCAGCAGCCAGACAGAAGGGAATTACGAGCAGTACTTC	CASSQTEGNYEQYF
TRBV7-9	TRBJ2-3	.	few	TGTGCCAGCAGCTTTTATCCAGCGGATACGCAGTATTTT	CASSFYPADTQYF
TRBV20-1	TRBJ2-1	TRBD1	.	TGCAGTGCTAGAGATCTCGCGGGGACAGGGTCCCGTGAGCAGTTCTTC	CSARDLAGTGSREQFF
TRBV5-1	TRBJ2-3	.	many	TGCGCCAGCGCACGGGACGGATACACAGATACGCAGTATTTT	CASARDGYTDTQYF
TRBV29-1	TRBJ1-2	.	few	TGCAGCGTTGAAGAACCGGGAAGCGGCTACACCTTC	CSVEEPGSGYTF
TRBV5-1	TRBJ1-1	.	.	TGCGCCAGCAGCTTGGTGCCGGGAGTGGAGAACACTGAAGCTTTCTTT	CASSLVPGVENTEAFF
TRBV6-6	TRBJ1-3	.	few	TGTGCCAGCAGTTACAGGGGCAATGGAAACACCATATATTTT	CASSYRGNGNTIYF
TRBV5-6	TRBJ2-5	.	.	TGTGCCAGCAGCCCCGCAGGGAGACAAGAGACCCAGTACTTC	CASSPAGRQETQYF